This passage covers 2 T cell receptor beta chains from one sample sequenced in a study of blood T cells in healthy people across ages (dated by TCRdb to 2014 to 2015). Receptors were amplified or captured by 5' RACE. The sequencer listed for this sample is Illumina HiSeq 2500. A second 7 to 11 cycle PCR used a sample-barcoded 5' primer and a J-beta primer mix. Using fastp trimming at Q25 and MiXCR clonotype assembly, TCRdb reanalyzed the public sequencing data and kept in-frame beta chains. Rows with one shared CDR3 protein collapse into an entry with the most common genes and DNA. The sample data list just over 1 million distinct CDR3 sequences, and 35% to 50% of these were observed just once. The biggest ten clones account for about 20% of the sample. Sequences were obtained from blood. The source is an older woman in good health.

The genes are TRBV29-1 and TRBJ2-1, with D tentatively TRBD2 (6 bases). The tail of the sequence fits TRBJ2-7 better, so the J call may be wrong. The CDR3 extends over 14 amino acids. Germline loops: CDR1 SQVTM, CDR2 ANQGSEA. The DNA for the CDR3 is TGCAGCGTTGAAGATGGGCAGGGAGGTGATGAGCAGTACTTC. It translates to CSVEDGQGGDEQYF.

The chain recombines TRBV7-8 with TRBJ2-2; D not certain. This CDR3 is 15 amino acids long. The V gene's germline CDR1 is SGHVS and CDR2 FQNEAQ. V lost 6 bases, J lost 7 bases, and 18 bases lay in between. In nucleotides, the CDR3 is TGTGCCAGCAGATCCACCACCGTCCGGAGCGGGGAGCTGTTTTTT. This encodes CASRSTTVRSGELFF.